This record looks at one TCR beta chain sequence and its context. Those enrolled in Seattle joined during active infection and were followed longitudinally afterward. This sample was taken from a study of blood T cell repertoires in COVID-19. Whole-study context: Collection of acute and convalescent COVID-19 samples took place in the United States, Italy and Spain. T cells, B-cell-depleted T cells, or PBMCs supplied cDNA or gDNA.

The CDR3 spans 18 residues. J lost 4 bases, V lost 3 bases, and 19 bases had no gene match. Only in-frame clones appear in the TCRdb table, and some are missing; sequencing was by immunoSEQ multiplex PCR. The data contain about 180,000 clones, 85% to 90% of them seen just once; the ten biggest clones take up roughly 20%. Sequences were obtained from peripheral blood. The sequence was obtained from a person in their 70s with COVID-19, enrolled during active disease. V is TRBV5-3 and J is TRBJ2-7; 7 bases are a match to TRBD1. TRBV5-3 falls under the ORF class, with uncertain function. The CDR3 DNA reads as TGTGCCAGAAGCTGCCACCCCCACAGGGGTCTACCCGTATACGAGCAGTACTTC. The encoded protein is CARSCHPHRGLPVYEQYF.